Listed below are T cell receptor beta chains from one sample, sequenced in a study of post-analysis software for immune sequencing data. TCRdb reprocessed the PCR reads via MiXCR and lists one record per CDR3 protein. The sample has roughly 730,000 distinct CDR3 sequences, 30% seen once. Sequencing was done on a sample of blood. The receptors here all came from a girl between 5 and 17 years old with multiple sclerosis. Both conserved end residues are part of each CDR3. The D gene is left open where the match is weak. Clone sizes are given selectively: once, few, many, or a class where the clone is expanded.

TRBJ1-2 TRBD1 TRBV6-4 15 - TGTGCCAGCAGTGACCGGGGACAGGGGAACTATGGCTACACCTTC CASSDRGQGNYGYTF
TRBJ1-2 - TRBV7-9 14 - TGTGCCAGCAGTCAAGACAGCCGAAACTATGGCCACACCTTC CASSQDSRNYGHTF
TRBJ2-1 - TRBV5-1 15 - TGCGCCAGCAGCTTGGAGGGGGGACCCGCGCATGAGCAGTTCTTC CASSLEGGPAHEQFF
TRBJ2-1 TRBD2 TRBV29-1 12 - TGCAGCGTCCTAGCGGGGTACGGTGAGCAGTTCTTC CSVLAGYGEQFF
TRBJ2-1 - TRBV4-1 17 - TGCGCCAGCAGCCAAGAGACAGGACCGCTCATATACAATGAGCAGTTCTTC CASSQETGPLIYNEQFF
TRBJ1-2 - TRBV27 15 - TGTGCCAGCAGTTTGTCTCCCGGGACCCTCTATGGCCACACCTTC CASSLSPGTLYGHTF
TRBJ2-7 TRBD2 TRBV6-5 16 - TGTGCCAGCAGTTACTACCCGACTAGCGGCTGCTACGAGCAGTACTTC CASSYYPTSGCYEQYF
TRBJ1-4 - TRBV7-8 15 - TGTGCCAGCAGTCAGGTGACGGTGAAGGATGAAAAACTGTTTTTT CASSQVTVKDEKLFF
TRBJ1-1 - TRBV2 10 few TGTGCCAGCCACGGACGAGAAGCTTTCTTT CASHGREAFF
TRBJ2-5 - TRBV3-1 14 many TGTGCCAGCAGACGAACAGGGTCAAAAGAGACCCAGTACTTC CASRRTGSKETQYF
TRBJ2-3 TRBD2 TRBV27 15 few TGTGCCAGCAGTTGGGGCGGGGGGGCTACAGATACGCAGTATTTT CASSWGGGATDTQYF
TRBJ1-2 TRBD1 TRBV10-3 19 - TGTGCCATCAGTGACCCGACCGGGACAGGAGCCACTCTGGGGAATGGCTACACCTTC CAISDPTGTGATLGNGYTF
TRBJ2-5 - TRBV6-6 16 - TGTGCCAGCAGTTACCCCAGTAGGGGGGTGCAAGAGACCCAGTACTTC CASSYPSRGVQETQYF
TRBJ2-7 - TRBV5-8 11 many TGTGCCAGCAGCTTGAGCCCAGAGCAGTACTTC CASSLSPEQYF
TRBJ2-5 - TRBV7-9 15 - TGTGCCAGCAGCCCCCCGACGGATTATCACAATGAGCAGTACTTC CASSPPTDYHNEQYF
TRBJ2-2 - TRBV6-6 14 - TGTGCCAGCAGTTACTCGAGCAACACCGGGGAGCTGTTTTTT CASSYSSNTGELFF
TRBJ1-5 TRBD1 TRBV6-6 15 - TGTGCCAGCAGCCACAGGGGTTTAGGCAATCAGCCCCAGCATTTT CASSHRGLGNQPQHF
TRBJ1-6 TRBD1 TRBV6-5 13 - TGTGCCAGCAGCCGCCGGGACAGGGGTCCCCTCCACTTT CASSRRDRGPLHF
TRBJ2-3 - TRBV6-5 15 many TGTGCCAGCACCGCCCCTGGGGTTGGCACAGATACGCAGTATTTT CASTAPGVGTDTQYF
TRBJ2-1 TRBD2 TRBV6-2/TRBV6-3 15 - TGTGCCAGCAGAGGTAGCGGGAGCGCCTACAATGAGCAGTTCTTC CASRGSGSAYNEQFF
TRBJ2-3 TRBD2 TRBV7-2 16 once TGTGCCAGCAGCTTAGGTCCAGCGGGAGGGCGTGATACGCAGTATTTT CASSLGPAGGRDTQYF
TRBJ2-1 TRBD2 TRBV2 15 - TGTGCCAGCAGGAAACTAGCGGGGACGCGAGATTGGCAGTTCTTC CASRKLAGTRDWQFF
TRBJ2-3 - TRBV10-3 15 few TGTGCCATCAGTGAGTCGAACGGGAGAGAAGATACGCAGTATTTT CAISESNGREDTQYF